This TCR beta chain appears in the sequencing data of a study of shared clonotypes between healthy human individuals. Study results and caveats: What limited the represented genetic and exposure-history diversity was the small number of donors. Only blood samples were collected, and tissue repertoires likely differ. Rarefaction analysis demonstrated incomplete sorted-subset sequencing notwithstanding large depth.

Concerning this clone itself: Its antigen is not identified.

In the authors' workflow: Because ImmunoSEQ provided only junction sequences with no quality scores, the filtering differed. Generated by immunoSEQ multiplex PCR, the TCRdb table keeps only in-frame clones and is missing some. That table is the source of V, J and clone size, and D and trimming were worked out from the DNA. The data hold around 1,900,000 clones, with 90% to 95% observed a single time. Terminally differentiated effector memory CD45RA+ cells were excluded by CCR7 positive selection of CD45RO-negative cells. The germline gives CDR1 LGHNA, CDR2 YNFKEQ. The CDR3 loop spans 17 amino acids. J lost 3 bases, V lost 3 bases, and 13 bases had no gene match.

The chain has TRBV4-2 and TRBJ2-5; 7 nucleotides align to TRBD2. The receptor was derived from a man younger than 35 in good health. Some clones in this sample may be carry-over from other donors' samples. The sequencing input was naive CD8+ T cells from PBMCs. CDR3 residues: CASSQPPPAGKKETQYF. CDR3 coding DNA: TGTGCCAGCAGCCAGCCTCCCCCAGCGGGGAAAAAAGAGACCCAGTACTTC.